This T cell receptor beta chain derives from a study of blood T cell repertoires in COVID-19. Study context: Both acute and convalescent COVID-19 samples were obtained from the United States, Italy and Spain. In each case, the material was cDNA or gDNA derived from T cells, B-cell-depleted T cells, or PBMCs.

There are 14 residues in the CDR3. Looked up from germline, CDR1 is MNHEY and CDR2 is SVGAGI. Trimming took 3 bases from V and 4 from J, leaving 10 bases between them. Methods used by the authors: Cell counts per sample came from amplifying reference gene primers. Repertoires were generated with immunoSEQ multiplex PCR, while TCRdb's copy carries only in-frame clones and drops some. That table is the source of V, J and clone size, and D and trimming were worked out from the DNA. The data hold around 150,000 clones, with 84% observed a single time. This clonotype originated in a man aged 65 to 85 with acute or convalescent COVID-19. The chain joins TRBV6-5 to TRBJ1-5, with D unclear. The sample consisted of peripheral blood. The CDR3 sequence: CASSYNRENQPQHF. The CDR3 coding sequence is TGTGCCAGCAGTTATAACAGAGAAAATCAGCCCCAGCATTTT.